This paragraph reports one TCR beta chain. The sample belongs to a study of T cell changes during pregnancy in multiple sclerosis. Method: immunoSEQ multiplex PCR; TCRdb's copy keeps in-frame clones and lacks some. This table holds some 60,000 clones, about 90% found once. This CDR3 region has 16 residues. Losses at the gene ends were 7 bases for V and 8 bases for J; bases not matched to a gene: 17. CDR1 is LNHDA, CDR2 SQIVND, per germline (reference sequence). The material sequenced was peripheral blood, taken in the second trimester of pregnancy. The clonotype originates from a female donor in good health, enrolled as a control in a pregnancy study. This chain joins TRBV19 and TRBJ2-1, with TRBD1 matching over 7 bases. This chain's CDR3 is CASTLLQGTVKDEQFF. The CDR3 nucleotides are TGTGCCAGTACCCTCCTACAGGGGACGGTTAAGGATGAGCAGTTCTTC.